This TCR beta chain came from a study of neurological immune-mediated disorders. The cDNA came from 5'RACE, which used 10-nucleotide random UMIs. MiXCR, applied by TCRdb to the 5' RACE reads, yields one record per CDR3 protein. Of around 50,000 distinct CDR3 sequences listed, about 3.8% were seen once; the top ten hold 6.5% to 8%. Findings and limits, study-wide: Phylogenetic grouping assigned the repertoires of 18 of 34 multiple sclerosis patients to one related-CDR3 cluster, which constitutes a possible signature. Private repertoires in all groups were suggested by the finding that expanded clones across subjects shared no CDR3 amino acid sequences.

PBMCs stored at -80 C, 2 million in total, were the source of the unsorted libraries. This clonotype occurred many times. Its antigen is unknown. Sample: PBMCs. The clonotype originates from a man aged 60 to 75 with multiple sclerosis.

CDR3 residues: CASSYSIFGTQYF. CDR3 nucleotide sequence: TGTGCCAGCAGTTACTCGATTTTCGGGACCCAGTACTTC. V usage is TRBV6-5 and J usage is TRBJ2-5; no clear D gene. There are 13 residues in the CDR3. V was clipped by 0 bases and J by 7 bases, with 9 bases between them. CDR1 and CDR2 from the germline V gene are MNHEY and SVGAGI.